This section outlines one T cell receptor (beta chain) sequence together with its context. As yet, its antigen is unknown. Within the sample, other DNA sequences also encode this same CDR3. The CDR3 runs 12 residues. Trimming cost V 2 bases and J 0 bases, with 1 base left between them. The V gene's germline CDR1 is SGDLS and CDR2 YYNGEE. As defined, naive CD8 cells were CD45RO-negative and positively selected for CCR7, with terminally differentiated effector memory CD45RA+ cells excluded. This sample stems from a study of shared clonotypes between healthy human individuals. Whole-study context: Aged 18 to 49, the donors were two women and a few men. Points from the study as a whole: Naive subsets usually exceeded memory subsets in estimated richness. Sharing across four donors was highest in naive CD4 (roughly 5%) and lowest in memory CD8 (roughly 0.4%). Clonotype sharing among donors was expected to depend on sequencing depth.

Assay: immunoSEQ multiplex PCR; the TCRdb copy retains only in-frame clones and omits some. The sample lists approximately 590,000 clones; roughly 95% were seen once. This chain links TRBV9 with TRBJ2-3; D ambiguous. The sequenced sample was naive CD8+ T cells sorted from blood. This TCR came from a woman in her 30s in good health. CDR3 DNA sequence: TGTGCCAGCAGCGTCAGCACAGATACGCAGTATTTT. Its protein product is CASSVSTDTQYF.